Listed below are T cell receptor beta chains from one sample, sequenced in a study of T-cell memory formation after mild COVID-19. TCRdb analysed the 5' RACE reads with MiXCR anew, one entry per CDR3 protein. The sample gives some 57,000 distinct CDR3 sequences, roughly an eighth of which show up once; roughly a quarter is in the top ten. Material: PBMCs or a T cell subset sorted from them (not recorded which). These receptors were collected from a man younger than 35 who had mild COVID-19 (a few samples of this study predate the infection). Cell type and time point are not known. Both conserved end residues are part of each CDR3.

TRBJ2-3 TRBV18 CASSPVNTGDTQYF
TRBJ2-3 TRBV6-2/TRBV6-3 CASSLRDAGPDTQYF
TRBJ2-1 TRBV5-1 CASSSYGTESGNEQFF
TRBJ2-5 TRBV5-1 CASSLGQGGIQETQYF
TRBJ2-7 TRBV7-4 CASSPSYYEQYF
TRBJ2-7 TRBV19 CASRRLGGTEAYEQYF
TRBJ2-5 TRBV7-2 CASSLAAKRETQYF
TRBJ2-1 TRBV7-9 CASSRDPGYNEQFF
TRBJ1-6 TRBV20-1 CSAREPVNYNSPLHF
TRBJ1-3 TRBV6-6 CASSYSRQGWMGAHSGNTIYF
TRBJ2-2 TRBV27 CASRTGGRYPGSCFF
TRBJ1-5 TRBV12-3/TRBV12-4 CASRSGVYSNQPQHF
TRBJ2-5 TRBV28 CASSFSGSLGTQYF
TRBJ2-5 TRBV30 CAWSVGGYQETQYF
TRBJ1-5 TRBV7-8 CASSQRDQPQHF
TRBJ2-7 TRBV18 CASSLDGTSAYEQYF
TRBJ1-2 TRBV28 CASTPGRIYGYTF
TRBJ1-3 TRBV20-1 CSAAASHSGNTIYF
TRBJ2-6 TRBV12-3/TRBV12-4 CASRGLSGANVLTF
TRBJ1-2 TRBV6-5 CASSRTGLASGYTF
TRBJ1-2 TRBV4-3 CASSQDWGNYGYTF
TRBJ1-2 TRBV6-2/TRBV6-3 CASNDPGDSFYGYTF
TRBJ2-1 TRBV20-1 CSASELAEKRGEQFF
TRBJ1-5 TRBV30 CAWTKGNRNQPQHF
TRBJ1-1 TRBV11-2 CASSLEGFTEAFF
TRBJ2-7 TRBV5-6 CASSRLAGGTYEQYF
TRBJ1-5 TRBV12-3/TRBV12-4 CASSPPGTSNQPQHF
TRBJ2-3 TRBV5-1 CASRTRGAPTDTQYF
TRBJ2-5 TRBV7-9 CASSARERLGETQYF
TRBJ2-1 TRBV7-2 CASSLAGGLNEQFF
TRBJ2-3 TRBV5-1 CASSPGQGGDTQYF
TRBJ1-1 TRBV5-4 CASSSSPDSSNTEAFF
TRBJ1-1 TRBV6-5 CASTQGDTEAFF
TRBJ2-4 TRBV20-1 CSAPGSSGGPKNIQYF
TRBJ2-5 TRBV7-6 CASSPLAGGGETQYF
TRBJ2-7 TRBV6-4 CASSDWRQATEQYF
TRBJ2-5 TRBV10-3 CATGTGLETQYF
TRBJ2-1 TRBV6-2/TRBV6-3 CASSYSYNEQFF
TRBJ1-1 TRBV4-1 CASSHRGKTAEDTEAFF
TRBJ1-1 TRBV5-1 CASSLRQGETEAFF
TRBJ2-5 TRBV7-2 CASSLVGAALEETQYF
TRBJ2-1 TRBV4-2 CASSRDNEQFF
TRBJ2-5 TRBV5-5 CASSLTPTDRETQYF
TRBJ1-3 TRBV3-1 CASSGRGGSGNTIYF
TRBJ2-7 TRBV29-1 CSVEGVEDYEQYF
TRBJ1-2 TRBV6-5 CASSYSLAGSLYGYTF
TRBJ1-6 TRBV5-1 CASSLITGDSPLHF